This T cell receptor (beta chain) appears in the sequencing data of a study of CD8 T cells in Susac syndrome. RNA, at about 0.5 to 1 ug, was reverse transcribed with random hexamers. TCRdb called the immunoSEQ multiplex PCR reads again in MiXCR, with one record for every CDR3 protein. The data hold under 110,000 distinct CDR3 sequences, with around 94% observed a single time. The receptor was isolated from a human donor with Susac syndrome. Sample: CD8+ T cells from PBMCs.

CDR3: CASSWPGIKVEQYF. CDR3 coding DNA: TGTGCCAGCAGCTGGCCGGGGATTAAAGTCGAGCAGTACTTC. V and J are TRBV6-1 and TRBJ2-7, with D perhaps matching TRBD2 (5 bases). The V gene's germline CDR1 is MNHNS and CDR2 SASEGT. CDR3 length: 14 residues. Trimming removed 6 bases from V and 6 bases from J, with 18 bases in between.